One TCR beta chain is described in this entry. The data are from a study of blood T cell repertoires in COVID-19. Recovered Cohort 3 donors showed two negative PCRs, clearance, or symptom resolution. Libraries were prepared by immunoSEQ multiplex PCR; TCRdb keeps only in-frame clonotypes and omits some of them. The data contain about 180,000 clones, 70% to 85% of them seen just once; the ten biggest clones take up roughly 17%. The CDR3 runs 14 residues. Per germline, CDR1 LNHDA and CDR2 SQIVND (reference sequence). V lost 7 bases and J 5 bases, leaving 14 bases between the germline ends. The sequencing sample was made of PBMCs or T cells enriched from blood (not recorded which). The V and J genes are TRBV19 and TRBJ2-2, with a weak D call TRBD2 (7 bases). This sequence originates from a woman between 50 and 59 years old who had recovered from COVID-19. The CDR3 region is CASTWAGATGELFF. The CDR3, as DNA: TGTGCCAGTACCTGGGCGGGGGCTACCGGGGAGCTGTTTTTT.